Presented here are 27 T cell receptor beta chains from one specimen sequenced in a study of cytomegalovirus exposure and HLA in healthy donors. 60 Vbeta and 13 Jbeta primers were used in PCR. Method: immunoSEQ multiplex PCR; TCRdb's copy keeps in-frame clones and lacks some. The sample has roughly 120,000 clones, 80% to 85% seen once. Sequenced material: PBMCs. The receptors derive from a middle-aged woman in good health and CMV-seronegative.

The chain combines TRBV10-3 with TRBJ1-5; D unresolved. The germline V gene encodes CDR1 ENHRY and CDR2 SYGVKD. The CDR3 has 17 residues. The V end lost 0 bases, the J end lost 2 bases, and 14 bases lay between the germline ends. As DNA, the CDR3 is TGTGCCATCAGTGAGTCGGTTGAGGGTTTTCGCAATCAGCCCCAGCATTTT. This encodes CAISESVEGFRNQPQHF.

The chain joins TRBV29-1 to TRBJ2-2, with 9 positions matching TRBD1. The CDR3 covers 16 residues. Germline CDR1 is SQVTM and CDR2 is ANQGSEA. V was pared by 5 bases and J by 2 bases, with 9 bases of the junction left unmatched. The CDR3 protein is CSVQTLDRGNTGELFF. The CDR3 bases are TGCAGCGTTCAGACCCTGGACAGGGGTAACACCGGGGAGCTGTTTTTT.

V is TRBV13 and J is TRBJ1-1; D may be TRBD1 (6 bases). This CDR3 region has 15 residues. V was pared by 5 bases and J by 0 bases, with 13 bases between. The V gene's germline CDR1 is PRHDT and CDR2 FYEKMQ (reference sequence). The CDR3 sequence is CASSPSDSMNTEAFF. Here the CDR3 DNA reads TGTGCCAGCAGCCCATCGGACAGCATGAACACTGAAGCTTTCTTT.

V gene TRBV7-9 combines with J gene TRBJ2-2, with 13 nucleotides matching TRBD2. With 1 base clipped from V and 6 bases from J, the junction kept 2 bases outside the gene matches. Germline-derived CDR1 and CDR2 are SEHNR and FQNEAQ (reference sequence). CDR3 length: 16 residues. CDR3 nucleotides: TGTGCCAGCAGCTTAGGGACTAGCGGGAGTTCCGGGGAGCTGTTTTTT. Translating gives CASSLGTSGSSGELFF.

The chain is built from TRBV7-2 and TRBJ1-2; 9 nucleotides match TRBD1. Losses at the gene ends were 2 bases for V and 4 bases for J; bases not matched to a gene: 8. The CDR3 loop spans 16 amino acids. Per germline, CDR1 SGHTA and CDR2 FQGNSA. The CDR3, as DNA: TGTGCCAGCAGCTTACATGGGACAGGGACCGTCTATGGCTACACCTTC. Its translation is CASSLHGTGTVYGYTF. Filled out from reference TRBV7-2 and TRBJ1-2, the complete variable domain reads GAGVSQSPSNKVTEKGKDVELRCDPISGHTALYWYRQSLGQGLEFLIYFQGNSAPDKSGLPSDRFSAERTGGSVSTLTIQRTQQEDSAVYLCASSLHGTGTVYGYTFGSGTRLTVV.

Comments on this clone: The conserved final phenylalanine or tryptophan is absent from the CDR3, which likely points to a read error. V gene TRBV19 combines with J gene TRBJ1-3; 7 bases are a match to TRBD1. This CDR3 is 16 amino acids long. Germline V gives CDR1 LNHDA, CDR2 SQIVND (reference sequence). J was trimmed by 0 bases and V by 5 bases; bases with no gene match: 7. The CDR3 DNA sequence: TGTGCCAGTAGTGTACAGGGGCAGTTCTCTGGAAACACCATATATTGT. It codes for CASSVQGQFSGNTIYC.

This chain joins TRBV18 and TRBJ2-5, with TRBD2 as a possible D gene (6 bases). V was clipped by 5 bases and J by 5 bases, with 15 bases between them. From germline, CDR1 is KGHSH and CDR2 LQKENI. The CDR3 is made up of 14 amino acids. The CDR3 region is CASSNTGGSETQYF. Written as DNA, the CDR3 is TGTGCCAGCTCAAACACCGGGGGTTCGGAGACCCAGTACTTC.

V usage is TRBV18 and J usage is TRBJ1-3, with D possibly TRBD1 on 6 matching bases. The CDR3 consists of 16 residues. The V and J ends lost 5 bases and 4 bases respectively, with 18 bases between them. The V gene's germline CDR1 is KGHSH and CDR2 LQKENI. In nucleotides, the CDR3 is TGTGCCAGCTCAAAGGGACAAACTACGGGAGGAAACACCATATATTTT. Translated: CASSKGQTTGGNTIYF.

The V gene is TRBV5-4, the J gene TRBJ2-7, with a tentative D call TRBD1 (5 bases). Germline CDR1 and CDR2: SGHNT and YYREEE (reference sequence). With 0 bases removed from V and 4 bases from J, the gap between germline ends came to 17 bases. The CDR3 spans 16 residues. In DNA form, the CDR3 reads TGTGCCAGCAGCTTGGCCCAGGGCCCCTCAATATACGAGCAGTACTTC. The encoded protein is CASSLAQGPSIYEQYF.

The gene calls are TRBV5-1 and TRBJ2-1, with D unresolved. The germline V gene has CDR1 SGHRS and CDR2 YFSETQ. This CDR3 is built from 16 residues. V lost 0 bases and J 8 bases, leaving 18 bases between the germline ends. In DNA form, the CDR3 reads TGCGCCAGCAGCTTGGGAGCTAGTCGCCATTTGGATGAGCAGTTCTTC. Translated: CASSLGASRHLDEQFF.

This clone was counted a single time. The V call is TRBV11-2, the J call TRBJ2-4, with TRBD2 matching 10 bases. The CDR3 is 15 amino acids. V was clipped by 7 bases and J by 8 bases; unmatched bases: 11. Per the germline V gene, CDR1 is SGHAT and CDR2 is FQNNGV. CDR3 protein: CASTLYSGRRDIQYF. The CDR3 coding sequence is TGTGCCAGCACCCTGTATAGCGGGAGGAGAGACATTCAGTACTTC.

The chain has TRBV9 and TRBJ2-7; D not resolved. Per the germline V gene, CDR1 is SGDLS and CDR2 is YYNGEE. Trimming took off 0 bases at V and 0 bases at J, with 10 bases between the two ends. The CDR3 spans 15 residues. The DNA for the CDR3 is TGTGCCAGCAGCGTAGGAGAATTCCTCTCCTACGAGCAGTACTTC. Translated: CASSVGEFLSYEQYF.

This CDR3 reads CASSLLGGGGTDTQYF. The CDR3, as DNA: TGTGCCAGCAGCTTACTGGGGGGGGGCGGCACAGATACGCAGTATTTT. The chain uses TRBV7-9 and TRBJ2-3, with D perhaps TRBD2 (7 bases). This CDR3 is 16 amino acids long. Germline-derived CDR1 and CDR2 are SEHNR and FQNEAQ (reference sequence). Trimming took 2 bases from V and 1 from J, leaving 13 bases between them. The entire variable domain, with the rest obtained from reference TRBV7-9 and TRBJ2-3, is as follows: DTGVSQNPRHKITKRGQNVTFRCDPISEHNRLYWYRQTLGQGPEFLTYFQNEAQLEKSRLLSDRFSAERPKGSFSTLEIQRTEQGDSAMYLCASSLLGGGGTDTQYFGPGTRLTVL.

The V call is TRBV5-8, the J call TRBJ2-1, with TRBD2 matching 7 bases. The CDR3 totals 13 residues. CDR1 and CDR2 (germline): SGHTS, YDEGEE. V lost 6 bases to trimming and J lost 7 bases; unmatched junction nucleotides: 7. CDR3 bases: TGTGCCAGCAATTTGCAGGGAGGGAATGAGCAGTTCTTC. It encodes CASNLQGGNEQFF.

V and J are TRBV28 and TRBJ2-1, with 7 bases identical to TRBD1. V was clipped by 7 bases and J by 3 bases; unmatched bases: 3. This CDR3 region has 13 residues. Germline-derived CDR1 and CDR2 are MDHEN and SYDVKM. The CDR3 is CASTGDSYNEQFF. The CDR3 nucleotides read TGTGCCAGCACAGGGGACAGCTACAATGAGCAGTTCTTC.

This clone occurred once. The chain is built from TRBV27 and TRBJ2-7, with 9 bases lining up with TRBD2. This CDR3 has 16 amino acids. Trimming cost V 9 bases and J 5 bases; bases outside gene matches: 17. CDR1 and CDR2 from the germline V gene are MNHEY and SMNVEV (reference sequence). Here the CDR3 DNA reads TGTGCCAGAGCAGTGAAAAAGGGCGGGGGGGCCGACGAGCAGTACTTC. It is translated as CARAVKKGGGADEQYF.

The V gene is TRBV29-1, the J gene TRBJ1-2; tentatively, D is TRBD1 (6 bases). Germline-derived CDR1 and CDR2 are SQVTM and ANQGSEA. Trimming cost V 6 bases and J 9 bases, with 20 bases left between them. This CDR3 has 13 residues. The CDR3: CSVVRQAGDSYTF. The CDR3 nucleotides read TGCAGCGTGGTTAGACAGGCGGGGGATAGCTACACCTTC.

This rearrangement joins TRBV10-2 to TRBJ2-4; 10 bases fit TRBD2. V was clipped by 2 bases and J by 8 bases; unmatched bases: 9. This CDR3 comprises 16 residues. Per the germline V gene, CDR1 is WSHSY and CDR2 is SAAADI. The CDR3 reads CASSETTAGGLDIQYF. The CDR3 nucleotides are TGCGCCAGCAGTGAGACGACAGCGGGGGGGCTAGACATTCAGTACTTC.

The chain joins TRBV6-5 to TRBJ2-7; perhaps TRBD2 as D (5 bases). The CDR3 covers 15 residues. Trimming left V 5 bases short and J 2 bases short, with 16 bases between. Per germline, CDR1 MNHEY and CDR2 SVGAGI. The CDR3 protein is CASSPWVGSPYEQYF. Here the CDR3 DNA reads TGTGCCAGCAGTCCCTGGGTGGGGAGCCCCTACGAGCAGTACTTC.

V usage is TRBV19 and J usage is TRBJ2-1, with 8 bases matching TRBD2. V was clipped by 3 bases and J by 7 bases; unmatched bases: 2. The CDR3 sequence is 13 residues long. Germline lookup yields CDR1 LNHDA and CDR2 SQIVND (reference sequence). The CDR3 is CASSIKRENEQFF. CDR3 DNA sequence: TGTGCCAGTAGTATTAAGCGGGAGAATGAGCAGTTCTTC.

This clone was observed a single time. This chain joins TRBV11-2 and TRBJ1-5; a weak D match, TRBD1 (6 bases). Trimming stripped 1 base from V and 6 bases from J, with 13 bases between. The CDR3 is made up of 15 amino acids. Germline loops: CDR1 SGHAT, CDR2 FQNNGV. The CDR3 sequence: CASSLGTVAAQPQHF. DNA for the CDR3: TGTGCCAGCAGCTTAGGGACAGTAGCCGCTCAGCCCCAGCATTTT.

This rearrangement joins TRBV7-9 to TRBJ2-5; D possibly corresponds to TRBD1 (6 bases). Near its end, the DNA agrees better with TRBJ2-7, so the J call may be wrong. The V gene's germline CDR1 is SEHNR and CDR2 FQNEAQ (reference sequence). This CDR3 comprises 14 residues. The CDR3 DNA is TGTGCCAGCAGCCCACTCCAGGGGACATACGAGCAGTACTTC. Translated, it gives CASSPLQGTYEQYF.

The V and J genes are TRBV5-1 and TRBJ2-7; 14 bases agree with TRBD2. The CDR3 totals 17 residues. Trimming cost V 4 bases and J 2 bases; bases outside gene matches: 8. Germline V lookup: CDR1 SGHRS, CDR2 YFSETQ. Here the CDR3 reads CASSLGTSGRITYEQYF. In DNA, the CDR3 is TGCGCCAGCAGCCTCGGGACTAGCGGGAGAATCACCTACGAGCAGTACTTC.

The chain employs TRBV6-1 and TRBJ1-1, with 9 bases aligning to TRBD1. V shed 4 bases, J shed 4 bases, and the junction held 7 bases outside the gene matches. In germline, CDR1 is MNHNS, CDR2 SASEGT. The CDR3 extends over 15 amino acids. The CDR3, as DNA: TGTGCCAGCAGTGCTTTACAGGGGGCAGGCACTGAAGCTTTCTTT. This gives the protein CASSALQGAGTEAFF.

J is TRBJ2-5 and V is TRBV5-1; 11 positions match TRBD1. The junction had 4 bases not matched to a gene; V was cut back by 4 bases and J by 2 bases. This CDR3 is 15 amino acids long. Germline lookup yields CDR1 SGHRS and CDR2 YFSETQ. The CDR3 loop is CASSKGDRGQETQYF. CDR3 sequence (DNA): TGCGCCAGCAGCAAAGGGGACAGGGGGCAAGAGACCCAGTACTTC.

The gene calls are TRBV5-8 and TRBJ1-1; 8 bases are a match to TRBD1. The CDR3 spans 16 residues. The V gene end was trimmed by 3 bases and the J gene end by 3 bases; junction bases not matched to a gene: 10. In germline, CDR1 is SGHTS, CDR2 YDEGEE. The CDR3 sequence: CASSSGRGRTYTEAFF. CDR3 coding DNA: TGTGCCAGCAGCTCAGGCAGGGGGCGGACGTACACTGAAGCTTTCTTT.

The CDR3 here is CASSEGGASGDEQFF. The CDR3 nucleotides read TGTGCCAGCAGTGAAGGTGGGGCGTCAGGCGATGAGCAGTTCTTC. This sequence joins TRBV25-1 and TRBJ2-1, with D possibly TRBD1 on 5 matching bases. The CDR3 is 15 residues long. Deletions cut 2 bases from V and 8 bases from J, with 16 bases between. Germline assignment: CDR1 MGHDK and CDR2 SYGVNS.